The clone carrying this TCR beta chain was found a few times. No antigen is known for it. These data belong to a study of PD-1 blockade in classical Hodgkin lymphoma. The study's findings and limits: Complete responders entered with baseline diversity on par with newly diagnosed patients, the results showed. CD4+ TCR diversity rose significantly by C4D1, and CD8+ TCR diversity did not.

Time point in this sample: cycle 4 day 1 (C4D1), after five to seven weeks of nivolumab. Relapse was seen in all patients after autologous stem cell transplantation, and brentuximab vedotin exposure was variable. The CDR3 runs 13 residues. In germline, CDR1 is WNHNN, CDR2 SYGVQD (reference sequence). The V and J ends lost 6 bases and 3 bases, in that order; junction bases with no gene match: 4. TCRdb's copy holds only in-frame clones and misses some; the assay was immunoSEQ multiplex PCR. The data hold approximately 17,000 clones, with approximately 68% observed a single time. The input for sequencing was peripheral blood mononuclear cells (PBMCs), taken before the fourth cycle of nivolumab. The genes are TRBV10-1 and TRBJ1-2, with 7 bases fitting TRBD1. The clonotype was recovered from a human donor with classical Hodgkin lymphoma. CDR3 residues: CASSRGGDYGYTF. The CDR3 nucleotides read TGCGCCAGCAGCAGGGGGGGAGACTATGGCTACACCTTC.